These 27 T cell receptor beta chains were all obtained from the same sample, sequenced in a study of blood T cell repertoires in COVID-19. Sequencing was performed with immunoSEQ multiplex PCR; in TCRdb, only in-frame clones are kept and a portion is missing. The table shows roughly 190,000 clones, with more than 70% occurring only once. Material: peripheral blood. Every receptor here comes from a man aged 50-60 years with active or convalescent COVID-19.

Remarks on this clone: Additional DNA sequences in this sample encode the identical CDR3. The genes are TRBV9 and TRBJ2-7; 7 bases match TRBD2. The CDR3 length is 14 residues. With 2 bases clipped from V and 0 bases from J, the junction kept 2 bases outside the gene matches. Per the germline V gene, CDR1 is SGDLS and CDR2 is YYNGEE. CDR3 residues: CASSVGGSSYEQYF. The CDR3 DNA sequence: TGTGCCAGCAGCGTGGGGGGGAGCTCCTACGAGCAGTACTTC.

The J gene is TRBJ1-5, the V gene TRBV7-2, with no clear D. The V gene's germline CDR1 is SGHTA and CDR2 FQGNSA. This CDR3 is built from 15 residues. V lost 4 bases, J lost 3 bases, and 13 bases lay in between. The CDR3 DNA follows: TGTGCCAGCAGCTCCAGTGGACGGGACAATCAGCCCCAGCATTTT. It translates to CASSSSGRDNQPQHF.

This chain joins TRBV18 and TRBJ1-5; 9 nucleotides align to TRBD1. Trimming removed 1 base from V and 5 bases from J; junction bases left unmatched: 6. This CDR3 region has 16 residues. The germline CDR1 and CDR2 sequences are KGHSH and LQKENI. CDR3 nucleotides: TGTGCCAGCTCACCACTGGCACAGGGGGCCGATCAGCCCCAGCATTTT. This sequence encodes CASSPLAQGADQPQHF.

This chain uses TRBV3-1 (or the pseudogene TRBV3-2) with TRBJ2-5; D might be TRBD2 (5 bases). The length of the CDR3 is 13 residues. V lost 3 bases, J lost 7 bases, and 12 bases lay in between. CDR1 is LGHDT, CDR2 YNNKEL, per germline (reference sequence). CDR3 coding DNA: TGTGCCAGCAGCCAGGTCCAAGGAGGGACCCAGTACTTC. Translating it yields CASSQVQGGTQYF.

CDR3 loop: CASSLRGQGIGETQYF. The CDR3 DNA sequence: TGTGCCAGCAGCCTTCGGGGACAGGGTATCGGAGAGACCCAGTACTTC. The chain joins TRBV5-8 to TRBJ2-5, with 9 bases that match TRBD1. Trimming at V came to 4 bases and at J to 4 bases, leaving 11 bases not matched to a gene. The CDR3 contains 16 residues. The V gene's germline CDR1 is SGHTS and CDR2 YDEGEE.

The gene calls are TRBV29-1 and TRBJ2-3, with 7 bases matching TRBD1. The V gene's germline CDR1 is SQVTM and CDR2 ANQGSEA. Trimming cost V 7 bases and J 1 base; bases outside gene matches: 5. The CDR3 is made up of 13 amino acids. The CDR3 protein is CSGGQARTDTQYF. CDR3 sequence (DNA): TGCAGCGGAGGACAGGCCCGCACAGATACGCAGTATTTT.

The rearrangement joins TRBV5-6 to TRBJ2-7, with D unresolved. Per germline, CDR1 SGHDT and CDR2 YYEEEE. The CDR3 is made up of 14 amino acids. Trimming took 1 base from V and 4 from J, leaving 12 bases between them. CDR3 residues: CASSLYGDRYEQYF. CDR3 DNA sequence: TGTGCCAGCAGCTTGTATGGTGATAGATACGAGCAGTACTTC. Using reference TRBV5-6 and TRBJ2-7 for the parts outside the CDR3, the full variable domain is DAGVTQSPTHLIKTRGQQVTLRCSPKSGHDTVSWYQQALGQGPQFIFQYYEEEERQRGNFPDRFSGHQFPNYSSELNVNALLLGDSALYLCASSLYGDRYEQYFGPGTRLTVT.

The V and J genes are TRBV24-1 and TRBJ1-2, with a weak D call TRBD1 (6 bases). CDR1 KGHDR and CDR2 SFDVKD come from the germline V gene. The CDR3 runs 14 residues. Trimming left V 7 bases short and J 4 bases short, with 15 bases between. DNA for the CDR3: TGTGCCACCAGATCTGGACAGCCGACCTATGGCTACACCTTC. Residues: CATRSGQPTYGYTF.

In DNA, the CDR3 is TGCGCCAGCAGCCCCGCGGGGGGCAGGGGTTTCTTT. Protein sequence: CASSPAGGRGFF. The gene calls are TRBV5-1 and TRBJ1-1, with D tentatively TRBD1 (6 bases). The CDR3 has 12 residues. Germline V gene lookup returns CDR1 SGHRS and CDR2 YFSETQ. Trimming took off 4 bases at V and 13 bases at J, with 17 bases between the two ends.

This sequence joins TRBV30 and TRBJ1-1, with 10 bases that match TRBD1. CDR3 size: 12 residues. V lost 5 bases to trimming and J lost 5 bases; unmatched junction nucleotides: 2. Germline V lookup: CDR1 GTSNPN, CDR2 SVGIG (reference sequence). CDR3 in amino acids: CAWGTGVTEAFF. The CDR3 DNA follows: TGTGCCTGGGGGACAGGGGTGACTGAAGCTTTCTTT.

The V call is TRBV19, the J call TRBJ1-2; TRBD1 matches 9 bases. CDR1 and CDR2 from the germline V gene are LNHDA and SQIVND (reference sequence). V lost 1 base and J lost 4; bases outside the gene matches: 22. The CDR3 covers 21 residues. CDR3 region: CASSIAAASWNVRDRVYGYTF. The CDR3 DNA sequence: TGTGCCAGTAGTATAGCGGCCGCGAGTTGGAATGTACGGGACAGGGTCTATGGCTACACCTTC.

The sample holds a few counts of this clone. The genes are TRBV9 and TRBJ2-2; perhaps TRBD2 as D (5 bases). V shed 4 bases and J shed 7 bases, with 17 bases lying between them. The germline V gene encodes CDR1 SGDLS and CDR2 YYNGEE. The CDR3 is 15 amino acids. The CDR3 coding sequence is TGTGCCAGCAGCCCTCGGACTGCTACGGTCGGGGAGCTGTTTTTT. This gives the protein CASSPRTATVGELFF.

In its sample, this clone was seen a few times. An end of the junction differs from the germline gene, which may be a read error. The V and J genes are TRBV7-7 and TRBJ2-2; D not certain. This CDR3 comprises 14 residues. Germline V gene data show CDR1 as SSHAT and CDR2 as FNYEAQ (reference sequence). The CDR3 DNA follows: TGTGCTAGCAGCTTAGGGTCGGGCACCGGGGAGCTGTTTTTT. Translated: CASSLGSGTGELFF.

The CDR3 DNA reads as TGTGCCAGCAGGGGGGAGAGCGGGAGCGGGGCCTACGAGCAGTACTTC. Translated, it gives CASRGESGSGAYEQYF. The V and J genes are TRBV28 and TRBJ2-7; 8 nucleotides match TRBD2. Germline-derived CDR1 and CDR2 are MDHEN and SYDVKM. The V segment lost 6 bases and the J segment 2 bases; nucleotides outside the gene matches: 12. There are 16 residues in the CDR3.

This sequence joins TRBV9 and TRBJ1-2, with a possible D match to TRBD1 (5 bases). This CDR3 is built from 15 residues. Germline-derived CDR1 and CDR2 are SGDLS and YYNGEE. The V gene lost 4 bases and the J gene lost 2 bases, with 15 bases spanning the gap. CDR3 loop: CASSLGSQVNYGYTF. The DNA for the CDR3 is TGTGCCAGCAGCCTAGGATCACAGGTCAACTATGGCTACACCTTC.

CDR3 sequence reads: CAISESTRHLSYEQYF. In nucleotides, the CDR3 is TGTGCCATCAGTGAGTCGACTCGCCATCTTTCCTACGAGCAGTACTTC. The chain has TRBV10-3 and TRBJ2-7; D is undetermined. The V end lost 0 bases, the J end lost 1 base, and 13 bases lay between the germline ends. CDR3 length: 16 amino acids. Germline V lookup: CDR1 ENHRY, CDR2 SYGVKD.

This clone was recorded a few times. The rearrangement uses TRBV10-3 and TRBJ2-7, with TRBD1 as a possible D gene (6 bases). This CDR3 region has 15 residues. Germline V lookup: CDR1 ENHRY, CDR2 SYGVKD. V was shortened by 5 bases and J by 1 base, with 15 bases between the two germline ends. CDR3 in amino acids: CAISNPRDISYEQYF. The CDR3 DNA follows: TGTGCCATCAGTAACCCCCGGGACATTTCCTACGAGCAGTACTTC.

This clone showed up just once. CDR3 sequence reads: CASSEEGAVGYTF. The CDR3 DNA sequence: TGTGCCAGCAGTGAGGAGGGCGCGGTAGGCTACACCTTC. The chain carries TRBV2 and TRBJ1-2; D is ambiguous. CDR3 length: 13 amino acids. Trimming shortened V by 3 bases and J by 8 bases, and 13 bases separated the two germline ends. CDR1 and CDR2 from the germline V gene are SNHLY and FYNNEI. Full variable domain (remainder filled in from reference TRBV2 and TRBJ1-2): EPEVTQTPSHQVTQMGQEVILRCVPISNHLYFYWYRQILGQKVEFLVSFYNNEISEKSEIFDDQFSVERPDGSNFTLKIRSTKLEDSAMYFCASSEEGAVGYTFGSGTRLTVV.

The chain has TRBV30 and TRBJ1-1, with 8 positions matching TRBD1. Germline V lookup: CDR1 GTSNPN, CDR2 SVGIG (reference sequence). J lost 4 bases, V lost 3 bases, and 7 bases had no gene match. The CDR3 length is 14 residues. Here the CDR3 reads CAWSDETGVTEAFF. The CDR3 DNA reads as TGTGCCTGGAGCGACGAGACAGGGGTCACTGAAGCTTTCTTT.

J is TRBJ1-5 and V is TRBV7-2, with 7 nucleotides matching TRBD1. CDR1 is SGHTA, CDR2 FQGNSA, per germline. V was clipped by 5 bases and J by 0 bases; unmatched bases: 4. The CDR3 covers 15 residues. The CDR3 region has the DNA TGTGCCAGCAGCCCACGACAGGGTAGCAATCAGCCCCAGCATTTT. This gives the protein CASSPRQGSNQPQHF.

The chain's CDR3 is CASSLEGRALNYGYTF. The DNA of the CDR3 is TGCGCCAGCAGCTTGGAAGGCAGGGCCCTTAACTATGGCTACACCTTC. The chain recombines TRBV5-1 with TRBJ1-2, with D maybe TRBD1 (5 bases). Germline V CDR1 and CDR2: SGHRS, YFSETQ. This CDR3 is built from 16 residues. V was pared by 0 bases and J by 1 base, with 13 bases between.

The rearrangement uses TRBV27 and TRBJ2-3, with D possibly TRBD1 on 5 matching bases. This CDR3 contains 13 residues. Germline lookup yields CDR1 MNHEY and CDR2 SMNVEV (reference sequence). The V and J ends lost 5 bases and 4 bases respectively, with 10 bases between them. For the CDR3, the DNA is TGTGCCAGCAGTACTTACAGGTCAGATACGCAGTATTTT. It codes for CASSTYRSDTQYF.

For this clone: Other DNA sequences in the sample encode the same CDR3. This chain's CDR3 is CAWSVLGEQFF. The CDR3 bases are TGTGCCTGGAGTGTACTTGGTGAGCAGTTCTTC. The genes are TRBV30 and TRBJ2-1; D not resolved. With 0 bases removed from V and 9 bases from J, the gap between germline ends came to 6 bases. Germline V gene lookup returns CDR1 GTSNPN and CDR2 SVGIG (reference sequence). The CDR3 is made up of 11 amino acids.

This chain connects TRBV7-8 to TRBJ2-5, with 12 nucleotides matching TRBD1. The CDR3 loop spans 16 amino acids. J was trimmed by 6 bases and V by 4 bases; bases with no gene match: 9. Per the germline V gene, CDR1 is SGHVS and CDR2 is FQNEAQ. In DNA, the CDR3 is TGTGCCAGCAGCTCGTCCGGGACAGGGGGCTGGAAGACCCAGTACTTC. Its translation: CASSSSGTGGWKTQYF.

This chain links TRBV5-4 with TRBJ1-2, with 8 bases aligning to TRBD1. Unmatched junction bases numbered 5, after V lost 0 bases and J lost 4 bases. CDR1 and CDR2 from the germline V gene are SGHNT and YYREEE (reference sequence). There are 15 residues in the CDR3. Here the CDR3 DNA reads TGTGCCAGCAGCTTGGTCGGACAGGGCGGCTATGGCTACACCTTC. Protein: CASSLVGQGGYGYTF. Full variable domain (outside the CDR3, taken from reference TRBV5-4 and TRBJ1-2): ETGVTQSPTHLIKTRGQQVTLRCSSQSGHNTVSWYQQALGQGPQFIFQYYREEENGRGNFPPRFSGLQFPNYSSELNVNALELDDSALYLCASSLVGQGGYGYTFGSGTRLTVV.

CDR3 DNA: TGTGCCAGCAGCCGTACGGACGGGGGACATTCACCCCTCCACTTT. Translated: CASSRTDGGHSPLHF. The genes are TRBV28 and TRBJ1-6; a weak D match, TRBD1 (5 bases). This CDR3 has 15 residues. Trimming removed 6 bases from V and 8 bases from J, with 17 bases in between. CDR1 MDHEN and CDR2 SYDVKM come from the germline V gene.

The chain links TRBV14 to TRBJ2-7; no firm D call. CDR3 length: 13 amino acids. Germline CDR1 and CDR2: SGHDN and FVKESK. Trimming took 0 bases from V and 6 from J, leaving 9 bases between them. CDR3 nucleotide sequence: TGTGCCAGCAGCCAAGACGACTTCTTCGAGCAGTACTTC. It specifies CASSQDDFFEQYF.